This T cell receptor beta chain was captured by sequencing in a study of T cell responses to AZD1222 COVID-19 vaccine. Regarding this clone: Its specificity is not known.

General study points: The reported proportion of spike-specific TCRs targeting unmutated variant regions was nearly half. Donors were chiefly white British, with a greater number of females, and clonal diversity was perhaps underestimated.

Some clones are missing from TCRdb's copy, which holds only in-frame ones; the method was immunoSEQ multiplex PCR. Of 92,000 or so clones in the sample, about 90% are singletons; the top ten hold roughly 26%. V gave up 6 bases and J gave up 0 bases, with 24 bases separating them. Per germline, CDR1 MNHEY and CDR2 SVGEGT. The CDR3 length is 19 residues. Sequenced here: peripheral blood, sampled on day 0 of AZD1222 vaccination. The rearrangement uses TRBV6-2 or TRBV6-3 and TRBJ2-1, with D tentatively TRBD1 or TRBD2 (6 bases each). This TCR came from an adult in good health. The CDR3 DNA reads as TGTGCCAGCAGCGGGTTTGGTGCCCGGGGGCCGAGCTCCTACAATGAGCAGTTCTTC. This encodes CASSGFGARGPSSYNEQFF.